This T cell receptor beta chain was identified in a study of OX40 agonist ivuxolimab in advanced cancers. Across the whole study: Ivuxolimab, which patients received intravenously every 2 weeks, was dosed at 0.01 to 10 mg/kg.

Trimming stripped 2 bases from V and 5 bases from J, with 9 bases between. Germline lookup yields CDR1 LNHDA and CDR2 SQIVND (reference sequence). The CDR3 consists of 14 residues. The repertoire was sequenced with immunoSEQ multiplex PCR; TCRdb's copy has only in-frame clones and lacks some. The table has some 43,000 clones, 70% to 90% seen once. Study outcomes and limitations: Patients who responded partially at 0.1-3.0 mg/kg showed clonal expansion ranking among the lowest.

To note about this clone: Its antigen remains unidentified.

The chain is built from TRBV19 and TRBJ1-4; possible D gene TRBD1, 5 bases. The material was CD4+ or CD8+ T cells sorted from blood, obtained in a trial of the OX40 agonist ivuxolimab. This receptor was taken from an adult with an advanced solid tumor such as melanoma, head and neck, liver or kidney cancer. The CDR3 DNA reads as TGTGCCAGTAGTATATCCGGGGGGAATGAAAAACTGTTTTTT. Translated, it gives CASSISGGNEKLFF.